This TCR beta chain emerged from a study of identical twins. Study-wide results and limits: Cross-sectional statistical analysis, not tracking of the same donors, underpinned the conclusions. Twin pairs' shared out-of-frame alpha sequences were enriched in low generation probability.

Per germline, CDR1 SEHNR and CDR2 FQNEAQ (reference sequence). There are 12 residues in the CDR3. Healthy Caucasians, and only they, were the donors. This clonotype was found once. The antigen is not known. A read error may account for a junction end that differs from germline. After template switching added a universal primer site, the resulting cDNA carried unique molecular identifiers. TCRdb called the 5' RACE reads again in MiXCR, with one record for every CDR3 protein. The repertoire consists of some 1,600,000 distinct CDR3 sequences, with around a third occurring once and the leading ten covering less than 0.35%.

This sequence was found in a newborn girl in good health. Sequences were obtained from cord blood. The chain carries TRBV7-9 and TRBJ2-7, with D unresolved. CDR3 in amino acids: CASSLAQYERYF. The CDR3 DNA reads as TGTGCCAGCAGCTTAGCACAATACGAGCGGTACTTC.